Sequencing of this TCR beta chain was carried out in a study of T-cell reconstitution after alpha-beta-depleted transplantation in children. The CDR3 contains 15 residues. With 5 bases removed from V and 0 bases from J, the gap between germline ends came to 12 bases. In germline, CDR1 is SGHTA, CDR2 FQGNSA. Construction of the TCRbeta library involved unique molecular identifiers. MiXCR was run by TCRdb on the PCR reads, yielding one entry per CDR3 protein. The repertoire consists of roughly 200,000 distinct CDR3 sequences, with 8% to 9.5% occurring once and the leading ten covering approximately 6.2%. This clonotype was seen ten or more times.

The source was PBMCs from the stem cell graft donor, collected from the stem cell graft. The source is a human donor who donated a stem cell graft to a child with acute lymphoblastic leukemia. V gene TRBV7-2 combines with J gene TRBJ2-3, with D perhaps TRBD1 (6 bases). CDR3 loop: CASSPQGISTDTQYF. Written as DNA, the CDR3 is TGTGCCAGCAGCCCCCAGGGGATAAGCACAGATACGCAGTATTTT. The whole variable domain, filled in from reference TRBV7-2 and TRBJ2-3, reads GAGVSQSPSNKVTEKGKDVELRCDPISGHTALYWYRQSLGQGLEFLIYFQGNSAPDKSGLPSDRFSAERTGGSVSTLTIQRTQQEDSAVYLCASSPQGISTDTQYFGPGTRLTVL.